These T cell receptor beta chains were read from a single sample in a study of T-cell reconstitution after alpha-beta-depleted transplantation in children. TCRdb re-called the PCR reads through MiXCR, storing one row per CDR3 protein. The sample has around 190,000 distinct CDR3 sequences, roughly 7% seen once; the top ten hold just over 5.5%. The sample here was PBMCs, taken before TCRalphabeta/CD19-depleted stem cell transplant. Receptor source: a boy aged 2 to 10 with acute lymphoblastic leukemia, due to receive a stem cell transplant. Each CDR3 is given with its conserved first and last residue. Each record gives: J gene, V gene, CDR3 protein.

J: TRBJ2-1; V: TRBV11-2; CDR3: CASSSPGPGEQFF
J: TRBJ2-7; V: TRBV4-1; CDR3: CASSQDRGGYEQYF
J: TRBJ1-5; V: TRBV27; CDR3: CASSLFRNNQPQHF
J: TRBJ1-2; V: TRBV7-2; CDR3: CASSPQSDYGYTF
J: TRBJ2-5; V: TRBV20-1; CDR3: CSASAQETQYF
J: TRBJ2-2; V: TRBV19; CDR3: CAGGQGSGELFF
J: TRBJ1-1; V: TRBV5-1; CDR3: CASSLTGGLVEAFF
J: TRBJ1-2; V: TRBV27; CDR3: CASGVVQGKGYTF
J: TRBJ2-7; V: TRBV20-1; CDR3: CSASQGALNEQYF
J: TRBJ2-3; V: TRBV12-3/TRBV12-4; CDR3: CASSFTDPGVVADTQYF
J: TRBJ2-7; V: TRBV12-3/TRBV12-4; CDR3: CASSRLEYEQYF
J: TRBJ1-1; V: TRBV27; CDR3: CASSPGPGGRAFF
J: TRBJ2-7; V: TRBV20-1; CDR3: CSARVSHYEQYF
J: TRBJ2-7; V: TRBV7-9; CDR3: CASSSRGYEQYF
J: TRBJ1-1; V: TRBV28; CDR3: CASRATGLVTEAFF
J: TRBJ1-3; V: TRBV7-2; CDR3: CASSLQPSGNTIYF
J: TRBJ1-2; V: TRBV10-3; CDR3: CAISEAGPTHYGYTF
J: TRBJ1-5; V: TRBV6-2/TRBV6-3; CDR3: CASSSSLALAQPQHF
J: TRBJ2-7; V: TRBV12-3/TRBV12-4; CDR3: CASSFPDRVLRGEQYF
J: TRBJ2-3; V: TRBV7-9; CDR3: CASSLIADTQYF
J: TRBJ1-1; V: TRBV29-1; CDR3: CSARVGGTEAFF
J: TRBJ2-7; V: TRBV20-1; CDR3: CSARDPDRATYEQYF
J: TRBJ1-1; V: TRBV5-1; CDR3: CASSSDSFTEAFF
J: TRBJ1-1; V: TRBV7-6; CDR3: CASSLQGYTEAFF
J: TRBJ2-3; V: TRBV28; CDR3: CASSFNGRAVMFTDTQYF
J: TRBJ2-1; V: TRBV7-6; CDR3: CASSPGREQFF
J: TRBJ1-1; V: TRBV5-1; CDR3: CASSLRDREAFF
J: TRBJ1-1; V: TRBV29-1; CDR3: CSVVWSMDTEAFF
J: TRBJ2-1; V: TRBV12-3/TRBV12-4; CDR3: CASSSLADNEQFF
J: TRBJ1-6; V: TRBV6-5; CDR3: CASSPRTGNNSPLHF
J: TRBJ1-6; V: TRBV28; CDR3: CASSLRRTPGNNSPLHF
J: TRBJ2-3; V: TRBV4-1; CDR3: CASSLTVGVTDTQYF
J: TRBJ1-1; V: TRBV29-1; CDR3: CSVETKGGQGRDTEAFF
J: TRBJ2-3; V: TRBV29-1; CDR3: CSSREGTVTDTQYF
J: TRBJ2-7; V: TRBV27; CDR3: CASSPSGVGEQYF
J: TRBJ2-7; V: TRBV5-5; CDR3: CASSLGWGQDEQYF
J: TRBJ2-5; V: TRBV5-1; CDR3: CASSLGLTISQETQYF
J: TRBJ2-6; V: TRBV29-1; CDR3: CSVELQGGSSGANVLTF
J: TRBJ1-2; V: TRBV6-5; CDR3: CASIPTSSVQGVIGYTF
J: TRBJ2-7; V: TRBV12-3/TRBV12-4; CDR3: CASSFGFSYEQYF
J: TRBJ1-1; V: TRBV27; CDR3: CASGTTTEAFF
J: TRBJ1-1; V: TRBV5-1; CDR3: CASSLGRANTEAFF
J: TRBJ2-3; V: TRBV15; CDR3: CATSREIELAESTDTQYF
J: TRBJ2-3; V: TRBV7-6; CDR3: CASSFSSGGGTDTQYF
J: TRBJ2-7; V: TRBV28; CDR3: CASQPGPYEQYF
J: TRBJ2-3; V: TRBV2; CDR3: CASSETSGRGSTDTQYF
J: TRBJ1-5; V: TRBV6-1; CDR3: CASSEGGESQPQHF
J: TRBJ2-1; V: TRBV29-1; CDR3: CSVASWGSYNEQFF
J: TRBJ2-1; V: TRBV7-6; CDR3: CASSLEQGLWNEQFF
J: TRBJ1-4; V: TRBV28; CDR3: CASSFAGAGEKLFF
J: TRBJ2-7; V: TRBV4-2; CDR3: CASSQDPRDMVREQYF
J: TRBJ1-1; V: TRBV6-2/TRBV6-3; CDR3: CASSRRATRDVHTEAFF
J: TRBJ2-4; V: TRBV20-1; CDR3: CSAVVEYIQYF